Sequencing of this T cell receptor beta chain was carried out in a study of cytomegalovirus exposure and HLA in healthy donors. Study at large: As an earlier analysis found, roughly 170 million T cells yielded 117 million unique TCR beta sequences.

Vbeta (60) and Jbeta (13) primers were used in the PCR. Assay: immunoSEQ multiplex PCR; the TCRdb copy retains only in-frame clones and omits some. The sample has some 98,000 clones, around a tenth seen once. Points from the study as a whole: A likely sequencing artifact accounted for one observed cluster of highly shared sequence variants.

CDR3 length: 14 residues. The V segment lost 3 bases and the J segment 2 bases; nucleotides outside the gene matches: 4. Germline CDR1 is SGHDT and CDR2 is YYEEEE. Only a few counts were recorded for this clone. The antigen is not known. This chain joins TRBV5-6 and TRBJ2-7, with 8 positions matching TRBD2. Sequencing was performed on PBMCs. This receptor was taken from a man aged 50-60 years in good health and CMV-seropositive. The CDR3 loop reads CASSSGLGTYEQYF. In DNA, the CDR3 is TGTGCCAGCAGCTCGGGACTAGGGACCTACGAGCAGTACTTC.